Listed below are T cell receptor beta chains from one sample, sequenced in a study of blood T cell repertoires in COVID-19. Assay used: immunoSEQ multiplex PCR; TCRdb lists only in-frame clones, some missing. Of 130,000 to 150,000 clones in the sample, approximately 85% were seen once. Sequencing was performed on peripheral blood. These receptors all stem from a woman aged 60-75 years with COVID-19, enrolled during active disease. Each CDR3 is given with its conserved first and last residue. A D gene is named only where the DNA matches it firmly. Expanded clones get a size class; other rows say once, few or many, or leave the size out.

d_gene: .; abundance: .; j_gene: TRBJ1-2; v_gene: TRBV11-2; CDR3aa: CASSLDRGNYGYTF; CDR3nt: TGTGCCAGCAGCTTAGATAGGGGGAACTATGGCTACACCTTC
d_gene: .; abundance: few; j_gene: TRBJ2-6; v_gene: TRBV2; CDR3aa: CASSQGSGANVLTF; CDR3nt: TGTGCCAGCAGTCAGGGCTCTGGGGCCAACGTCCTGACTTTC
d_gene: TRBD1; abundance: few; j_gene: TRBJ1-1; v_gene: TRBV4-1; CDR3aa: CASSQAGQVWYTEAFF; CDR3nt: TGCGCCAGCAGCCAAGCGGGACAGGTTTGGTACACTGAAGCTTTCTTT
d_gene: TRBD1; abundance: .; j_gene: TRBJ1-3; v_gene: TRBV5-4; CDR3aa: CASSLARQGLLSGNTIYF; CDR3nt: TGTGCCAGCAGCTTGGCCCGACAGGGACTTCTTTCTGGAAACACCATATATTTT
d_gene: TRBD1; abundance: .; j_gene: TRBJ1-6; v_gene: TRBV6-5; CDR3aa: CASSYAAGGQSPLHF; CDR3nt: TGTGCCAGCAGTTACGCTGCAGGGGGACAGTCACCCCTCCACTTT
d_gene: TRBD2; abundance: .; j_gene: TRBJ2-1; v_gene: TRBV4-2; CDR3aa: CASSQEIGAGEVNEQFF; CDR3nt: TGTGCCAGCAGCCAAGAAATTGGAGCGGGGGAAGTCAATGAGCAGTTCTTC
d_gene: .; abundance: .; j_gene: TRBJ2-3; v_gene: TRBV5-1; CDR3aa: CASSSGRGTDTQYF; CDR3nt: TGCGCCAGCAGCTCGGGCCGGGGGACAGATACGCAGTATTTT
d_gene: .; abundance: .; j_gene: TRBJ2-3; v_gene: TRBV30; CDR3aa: CAWRRTTDTQYF; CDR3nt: TGTGCCTGGAGGAGAACCACAGATACGCAGTATTTT
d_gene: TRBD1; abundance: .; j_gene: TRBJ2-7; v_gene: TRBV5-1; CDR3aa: CASSFTGANEQYF; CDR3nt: TGCGCCAGCAGCTTTACAGGGGCCAACGAGCAGTACTTC
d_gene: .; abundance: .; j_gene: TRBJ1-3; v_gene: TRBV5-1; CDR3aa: CASSSGQGNTIYF; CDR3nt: TGCGCCAGCAGCTCAGGACAGGGAAACACCATATATTTT
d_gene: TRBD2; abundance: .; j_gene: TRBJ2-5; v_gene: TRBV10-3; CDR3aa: CAIRDRLAGGETQYF; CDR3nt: TGTGCCATCAGAGACAGACTAGCGGGGGGAGAGACCCAGTACTTC
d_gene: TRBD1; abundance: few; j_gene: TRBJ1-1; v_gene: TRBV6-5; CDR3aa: CASSRTGPLNTEAFF; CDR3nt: TGTGCCAGCAGTAGGACAGGGCCCCTGAACACTGAAGCTTTCTTT
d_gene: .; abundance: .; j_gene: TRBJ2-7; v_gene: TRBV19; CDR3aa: CASNADRSSYEQYF; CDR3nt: TGTGCCAGTAACGCGGACAGAAGCTCCTACGAGCAGTACTTC
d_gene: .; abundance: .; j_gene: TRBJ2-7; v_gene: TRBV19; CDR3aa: CASSSTQDYLSYEQYF; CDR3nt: TGTGCCAGTAGTTCTACGCAGGACTATCTATCCTACGAGCAGTACTTC
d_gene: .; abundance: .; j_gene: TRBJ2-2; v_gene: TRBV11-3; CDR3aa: CASTRQVPLHPQAGELFF; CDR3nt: TGTGCCAGCACCCGGCAGGTCCCACTTCATCCCCAGGCCGGGGAGCTGTTTTTT
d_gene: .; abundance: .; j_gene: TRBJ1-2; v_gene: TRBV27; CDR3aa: CASSLSPIGDYGYTF; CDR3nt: TGTGCCAGCAGTTTATCTCCAATCGGGGACTATGGCTACACCTTC
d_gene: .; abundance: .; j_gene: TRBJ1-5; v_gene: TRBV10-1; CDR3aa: CASSGFQGYQPQHF; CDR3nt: TGCGCCAGCAGTGGGTTTCAGGGATATCAGCCCCAGCATTTT
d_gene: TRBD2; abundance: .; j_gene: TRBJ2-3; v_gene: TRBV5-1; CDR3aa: CASSLRPSGGTATSTDTQYF; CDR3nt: TGCGCCAGCAGCTTGCGGCCTAGCGGGGGGACCGCAACATCCACAGATACGCAGTATTTT
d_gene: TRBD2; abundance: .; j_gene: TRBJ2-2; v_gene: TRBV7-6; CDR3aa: CASSLASGGAFGELFF; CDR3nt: TGTGCCAGCAGCCTGGCTAGCGGGGGGGCCTTCGGGGAGCTGTTTTTT
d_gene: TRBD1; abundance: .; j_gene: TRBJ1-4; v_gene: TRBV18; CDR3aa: CASSPNRDRGNEKLFF; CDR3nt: TGTGCCAGCTCACCGAACCGGGACAGGGGAAATGAAAAACTGTTTTTT
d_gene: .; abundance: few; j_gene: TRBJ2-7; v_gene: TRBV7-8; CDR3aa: CASSSRDWNYEQYF; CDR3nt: TGTGCCAGCAGCTCTCGGGACTGGAACTACGAGCAGTACTTC
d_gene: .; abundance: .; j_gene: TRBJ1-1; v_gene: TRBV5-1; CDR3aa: CASSLALGENTEAFF; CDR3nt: TGCGCCAGCAGCTTGGCGTTAGGAGAGAACACTGAAGCTTTCTTT
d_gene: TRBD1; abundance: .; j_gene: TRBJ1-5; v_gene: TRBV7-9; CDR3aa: CASSLTTGDPNQPQHF; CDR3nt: TGTGCCAGCAGCTTAACCACAGGGGATCCCAATCAGCCCCAGCATTTT
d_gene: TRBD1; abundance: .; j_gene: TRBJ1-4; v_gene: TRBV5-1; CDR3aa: CASSEQGGTNEKLFF; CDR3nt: TGCGCCAGCAGCGAACAGGGGGGAACTAATGAAAAACTGTTTTTT
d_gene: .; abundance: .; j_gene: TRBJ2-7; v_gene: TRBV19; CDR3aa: CASTSLTGSSEQYF; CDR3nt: TGTGCCAGTACCTCCCTGACAGGTTCATCCGAGCAGTACTTC